A selection of T cell receptor beta chains follows, all from one sample in a study of T cells in Graves' hyperthyroidism and ophthalmopathy. TCRdb re-derived calls from the multiplex PCR reads in MiXCR, one entry per CDR3 protein. Among about 640,000 distinct CDR3 sequences listed, roughly 20% were seen once. The specimen was blood. All receptors derive from a man aged 30 to 45 with Graves' ophthalmopathy. Both conserved end residues are part of each CDR3. A D gene is named only where the DNA matches it firmly.

j_gene: TRBJ2-3
v_gene: TRBV7-3
d_gene: TRBD2
CDR3aa: CASSLIGGSGRGRTDTQYF

j_gene: TRBJ2-7
v_gene: TRBV20-1
d_gene: TRBD2
CDR3aa: CSAGPGLAGEAYSYEQYF

j_gene: TRBJ2-5
v_gene: TRBV9
d_gene: TRBD2
CDR3aa: CASSVSGTSGQETQYF

j_gene: TRBJ2-7
v_gene: TRBV5-4
d_gene: NA
CDR3aa: CASSLGQGSTHEQYF

j_gene: TRBJ1-1
v_gene: TRBV5-6
d_gene: NA
CDR3aa: CASSLGGIPEAFF

j_gene: TRBJ2-7
v_gene: TRBV25-1
d_gene: TRBD2
CDR3aa: CASSRWEGREQYF

j_gene: TRBJ2-1
v_gene: TRBV7-2
d_gene: NA
CDR3aa: CASSLVGELGNEQFF

j_gene: TRBJ2-7
v_gene: TRBV4-1
d_gene: NA
CDR3aa: CASSQDWGSYEQYF

j_gene: TRBJ2-5
v_gene: TRBV3-1
d_gene: TRBD2
CDR3aa: CASSPGLAGPAETQYF

j_gene: TRBJ2-7
v_gene: TRBV6-1
d_gene: NA
CDR3aa: CASGGASIHEQYF

j_gene: TRBJ1-4
v_gene: TRBV2
d_gene: NA
CDR3aa: CASSGMRGDEKLFF

j_gene: TRBJ2-2
v_gene: TRBV6-1
d_gene: NA
CDR3aa: CASSLVVTGELFF

j_gene: TRBJ2-7
v_gene: TRBV7-2
d_gene: NA
CDR3aa: CASSLKQGDEQYF

j_gene: TRBJ2-7
v_gene: TRBV28
d_gene: NA
CDR3aa: CASSAGWAGTEQYF

j_gene: TRBJ2-5
v_gene: TRBV27
d_gene: TRBD1
CDR3aa: CASSSHRGAVETQYF

j_gene: TRBJ1-2
v_gene: TRBV3-1
d_gene: NA
CDR3aa: CASSQEAPYGYTF

j_gene: TRBJ2-7
v_gene: TRBV12-3/TRBV12-4
d_gene: NA
CDR3aa: CASRPHTSSYEQYF

j_gene: TRBJ2-7
v_gene: TRBV6-6
d_gene: TRBD2
CDR3aa: CASSYGRHGGVYEQYF

j_gene: TRBJ1-1
v_gene: TRBV18
d_gene: TRBD1
CDR3aa: CASSYGQGIGNTEAFF

j_gene: TRBJ2-4
v_gene: TRBV5-1
d_gene: NA
CDR3aa: CASSPGTNLAKNIQYF

j_gene: TRBJ1-2
v_gene: TRBV7-2
d_gene: TRBD1
CDR3aa: CASSPNRGAFKYGYTF

j_gene: TRBJ2-5
v_gene: TRBV6-1
d_gene: NA
CDR3aa: CASSEAGRETQYF

j_gene: TRBJ2-7
v_gene: TRBV6-1
d_gene: NA
CDR3aa: CASRHQPGPSSYEQYF

j_gene: TRBJ2-2
v_gene: TRBV5-1
d_gene: NA
CDR3aa: CASSTGGQGGTGELFF

j_gene: TRBJ2-2
v_gene: TRBV6-1
d_gene: TRBD2
CDR3aa: CASSSSGASSGELFF

j_gene: TRBJ1-1
v_gene: TRBV28
d_gene: NA
CDR3aa: CASISQGDEAFF

j_gene: TRBJ2-2
v_gene: TRBV4-3
d_gene: TRBD1
CDR3aa: CASSQHRGFYTGELFF

j_gene: TRBJ2-6
v_gene: TRBV7-6
d_gene: TRBD2
CDR3aa: CASSLDPLAGEGGANVLTF

j_gene: TRBJ1-1
v_gene: TRBV10-3
d_gene: NA
CDR3aa: CAISELENTEAFF

j_gene: TRBJ1-1
v_gene: TRBV29-1
d_gene: NA
CDR3aa: CSVVTGGWAEAFF

j_gene: TRBJ2-7
v_gene: TRBV7-3
d_gene: NA
CDR3aa: CASSLKASFYEQYF

j_gene: TRBJ2-2
v_gene: TRBV11-2
d_gene: NA
CDR3aa: CASGLPRLESTGELFF

j_gene: TRBJ1-2
v_gene: TRBV10-3
d_gene: NA
CDR3aa: CAISEKAGPPNYGYTF

j_gene: TRBJ2-7
v_gene: TRBV24-1
d_gene: NA
CDR3aa: CATSGEDSYEQYF

j_gene: TRBJ2-5
v_gene: TRBV28
d_gene: NA
CDR3aa: CASSSFAAGLGETQYF

j_gene: TRBJ2-1
v_gene: TRBV11-2
d_gene: TRBD2
CDR3aa: CASSPRTSVSNEQFF

j_gene: TRBJ2-5
v_gene: TRBV7-3
d_gene: TRBD2
CDR3aa: CASSSQGGRGETQYF

j_gene: TRBJ2-1
v_gene: TRBV11-2
d_gene: NA
CDR3aa: CASSLRASDNENEQFF

j_gene: TRBJ1-1
v_gene: TRBV28
d_gene: NA
CDR3aa: CASSTGYRMNTEAFF

j_gene: TRBJ2-1
v_gene: TRBV7-6
d_gene: TRBD1
CDR3aa: CASSAPGQGVNEQFF